This T cell receptor beta chain stems from a study of metastatic and nonmetastatic thyroid tumors. General study points: Reportedly, malignant thyroid tumors had significantly higher TCR beta diversity than benign nodules, in blood and tumor.

With MiXCR, TCRdb called clones anew from the PCR reads. The data show about 24,000 clones, 15% to 20% seen once. Treatment of any kind had been given to no patient before thyroid surgery. This clone counts as medium-sized. Its antigen remains unknown. Sequenced: adjacent normal tissue. The origin of this receptor is a male donor with papillary thyroid cancer or a benign thyroid nodule (not recorded which). Some clones in this sample may be carry-over from other donors' samples.

The chain's CDR3 is CASSLAGTISGNTIYF. The CDR3 region has the DNA TGTGCCAGCAGTTTAGCCGGGACCATCTCTGGAAACACCATATATTTT. The chain recombines TRBV12-3 or TRBV12-4 with TRBJ1-3, with D possibly matching TRBD1 (5 bases). V was clipped by 0 bases and J by 0 bases, with 9 bases between them. The CDR3 runs 16 residues.